This TCR beta chain stems from a study of shared clonotypes between healthy human individuals. Study as a whole: Those who served as donors were a couple of women and a few men between the ages of 18 and 49.

Libraries were prepared by immunoSEQ multiplex PCR; TCRdb keeps only in-frame clonotypes and omits some of them. This table holds some 800,000 clones, about 91% found once. The trim removed 8 bases at V and 3 bases at J, leaving 17 bases unmatched. This CDR3 has 17 amino acids. CDR1 and CDR2 (germline): MDHEN, SYDVKM. Naivety among CD8 cells was defined by CD45RO negativity and positive CCR7 selection, thereby excluding terminally differentiated effector memory CD45RA+ cells. Study observations and caveats: A reduction in generation probabilities was seen for non-shared clonotypes relative to those shared by all four donors. Roughly 5.3% of naive CD4 clonotypes were common to several donors.

This clone was picked up one time. The antigen is not known. The chain employs TRBV28 and TRBJ2-7; 9 bases are a match to TRBD1. This TCR derives from a man aged 25-45 years in good health. Material for sequencing was naive CD8+ T cells sorted from blood. The CDR3, as DNA: TGTGCCAGCGGGTCCAGGACAGGGGATTTCGGATTCTACGAGCAGTACTTC. Translating it yields CASGSRTGDFGFYEQYF.